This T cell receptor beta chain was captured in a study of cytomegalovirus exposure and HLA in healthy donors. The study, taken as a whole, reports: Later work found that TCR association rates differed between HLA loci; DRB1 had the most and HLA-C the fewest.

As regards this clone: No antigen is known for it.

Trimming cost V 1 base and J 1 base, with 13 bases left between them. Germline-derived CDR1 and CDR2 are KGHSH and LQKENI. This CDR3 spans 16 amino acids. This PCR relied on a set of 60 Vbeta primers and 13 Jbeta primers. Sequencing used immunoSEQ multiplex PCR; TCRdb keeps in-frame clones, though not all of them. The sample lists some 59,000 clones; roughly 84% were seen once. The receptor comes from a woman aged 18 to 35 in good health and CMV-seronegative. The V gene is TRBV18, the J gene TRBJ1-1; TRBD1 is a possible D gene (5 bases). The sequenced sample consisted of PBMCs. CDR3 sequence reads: CASSPRPVTANTEAFF. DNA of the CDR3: TGTGCCAGCTCACCACGCCCGGTGACAGCGAACACTGAAGCTTTCTTT.